A single sample is the source of the 21 T cell receptor beta chains below, sequenced in a study of Ad26.COV2.S vaccination and SARS-CoV-2 variants. The repertoire was sequenced with immunoSEQ multiplex PCR; TCRdb's copy has only in-frame clones and lacks some. The sample yields over 350,000 clones, 88% seen once. Treatment noted: roughly 19 received Ad26.COV2.S at low or high dose, single or two shots; 5 received placebo; per-sample allocation not given. The samples were gathered on day 63 after the first injection of vaccine or placebo. The sequencing here drew on peripheral blood, taken in a trial of Ad26.COV2.S vaccine versus placebo. The receptors derive from a person between 18 and 59 years old who received the Ad26.COV2.S COVID-19 vaccine or a placebo.

This clone has more than one count but fewer than ten. J is TRBJ2-3 and V is TRBV11-3; D possibly corresponds to TRBD2 (7 bases). The CDR3 contains 15 residues. The V gene lost 4 bases and the J gene lost 6 bases, with 17 bases spanning the gap. The germline CDR1 and CDR2 sequences are SGHNT and YENEEA. The CDR3 DNA reads as TGTGCCAGCAGCTCCACTAGCGAGGGGGAGGATACGCAGTATTTT. This encodes CASSSTSEGEDTQYF.

The genes are TRBV9 and TRBJ2-3; a possible D gene is TRBD2 (7 bases). The V gene lost 4 bases and the J gene lost 0 bases, with 27 bases spanning the gap. The germline gives CDR1 SGDLS, CDR2 YYNGEE. The CDR3 is 20 amino acids. The CDR3 region has the DNA TGTGCCAGCAGCCCCCGAGGGGGGTTGGGGGGGATATCTAGCACAGATACGCAGTATTTT. This sequence encodes CASSPRGGLGGISSTDTQYF.

The chain links TRBV6-5 to TRBJ2-5; 11 nucleotides agree with TRBD2. Germline values: CDR1 MNHEY, CDR2 SVGAGI. The CDR3 is 14 amino acids. Unmatched junction bases numbered 9, after V lost 2 bases and J lost 13 bases. The CDR3 spells CASSYGLAGGTWYF. The CDR3 coding sequence is TGTGCCAGCAGTTACGGGTTAGCGGGGGGGACTTGGTACTTC.

This clone was recorded a few times. The V call is TRBV9, the J call TRBJ1-6, with D uncertain. The CDR3 is 14 amino acids. Between the trimmed V and J ends, which lost 3 bases and 6 bases, there was a span of 10 bases. The germline gives CDR1 SGDLS, CDR2 YYNGEE. CDR3 DNA sequence: TGTGCCAGCAGCGGAGACACCAGTAATTCACCCCTCCACTTT. Amino acids: CASSGDTSNSPLHF.

This clone occurred once. The chain employs TRBV7-9 and TRBJ1-5; the match to TRBD1 covers 7 bases. This CDR3 comprises 16 residues. V shed 5 bases, J shed 4 bases, and the junction held 11 bases outside the gene matches. CDR1 SEHNR and CDR2 FQNEAQ come from the germline V gene (reference sequence). The DNA of the CDR3 is TGTGCCAGCAGCCCTGCTCGGACAGGTAAAAATCAGCCCCAGCATTTT. It codes for CASSPARTGKNQPQHF.

The chain carries TRBV18 and TRBJ2-5; the D is unclear. Trimming took off 0 bases at V and 2 bases at J, with 13 bases between the two ends. CDR3 length: 16 residues. The germline CDR1 and CDR2 sequences are KGHSH and LQKENI. DNA of the CDR3: TGTGCCAGCTCACCACCATGGGATTCTGGTCAAGAGACCCAGTACTTC. It is translated as CASSPPWDSGQETQYF.

The genes are TRBV4-1 and TRBJ2-5, with D unclear. Germline lookup yields CDR1 MGHRA and CDR2 YSYEKL. CDR3 length equals 13 residues. V shed 5 bases and J shed 2 bases, with 9 bases lying between them. The CDR3 loop is CASSYGVQETQYF. DNA for the CDR3: TGCGCCAGCAGCTATGGAGTTCAAGAGACCCAGTACTTC.

V usage is TRBV7-9 and J usage is TRBJ1-1; D is unresolved. The CDR3 has 11 residues. Germline loops: CDR1 SEHNR, CDR2 FQNEAQ (reference sequence). V gave up 8 bases and J gave up 0 bases, with 4 bases separating them. The CDR3 DNA is TGTGCCAGCGGGCTGAACACTGAAGCTTTCTTT. It translates to CASGLNTEAFF.

The chain recombines TRBV5-1 with TRBJ2-1; 12 bases fit TRBD2. The trim removed 4 bases at V and 13 bases at J, leaving 12 bases unmatched. Germline V gives CDR1 SGHRS, CDR2 YFSETQ. The CDR3 length is 15 residues. In DNA form, the CDR3 reads TGCGCCAGCAGCCCGGAGGCTAGCGGGGGGGAAGTTCAGTTCTTC. This sequence encodes CASSPEASGGEVQFF.

The gene calls are TRBV5-5 and TRBJ1-6, with 9 bases lining up with TRBD1. The CDR3 covers 18 residues. V lost 1 base, J lost 1 base, and 6 bases stayed unmatched. CDR1 SGHKS and CDR2 YYEKEE come from the germline V gene (reference sequence). The CDR3 loop is CASSLWEQGASYNSPLHF. CDR3 in DNA: TGTGCCAGCAGCTTGTGGGAACAGGGGGCATCCTATAATTCACCCCTCCACTTT.

This chain uses TRBV7-9 with TRBJ2-5; 7 bases agree with TRBD2. This CDR3 has 16 amino acids. The V gene's germline CDR1 is SEHNR and CDR2 FQNEAQ (reference sequence). V shed 5 bases, J shed 2 bases, and the junction held 11 bases outside the gene matches. In DNA, the CDR3 is TGTGCCAGCAGCGCGGAGGGAGGGTTCAAGCAAGAGACCCAGTACTTC. Protein sequence: CASSAEGGFKQETQYF.

The V and J genes are TRBV3-1 (or the pseudogene TRBV3-2) and TRBJ2-1; D is unclear. The CDR3 is made up of 13 amino acids. CDR1 is LGHDT and CDR2 is YNNKEL in the germline V gene (reference sequence). V was pared by 1 base and J by 5 bases, with 6 bases between. CDR3 sequence reads: CASSQVPNNEQFF. CDR3 DNA: TGTGCCAGCAGCCAAGTCCCGAACAATGAGCAGTTCTTC.

The rearrangement links TRBV9 to TRBJ2-1; tentatively, D is TRBD1 or TRBD2 (5 bases each). The V gene's germline CDR1 is SGDLS and CDR2 YYNGEE. V lost 1 base and J 5 bases, leaving 31 bases between the germline ends. CDR3 length equals 21 residues. CDR3 sequence: CASSVPQGAGPRVGFNNEQFF. In DNA form, the CDR3 reads TGTGCCAGCAGCGTACCGCAGGGCGCGGGTCCCAGGGTGGGTTTTAACAATGAGCAGTTCTTC.

The chain combines TRBV11-2 with TRBJ1-3, with 8 nucleotides matching TRBD1. Germline V gene sequence: CDR1 SGHAT, CDR2 FQNNGV. V lost 4 bases and J lost 0; bases outside the gene matches: 14. The CDR3 length is 19 residues. The CDR3 DNA reads as TGTGCCAGCAGCTCATTACGGAGGACAGGGTCCCTCTCTGGAAACACCATATATTTT. Translating gives CASSSLRRTGSLSGNTIYF.

The chain links TRBV11-2 to TRBJ1-1; D may be TRBD1 (5 bases). The ends were cut back, 4 bases at V and 4 bases at J, with 10 bases in the middle. CDR1 is SGHAT and CDR2 is FQNNGV in the germline V gene. CDR3 size: 13 residues. The CDR3 loop reads CASSSHGGTEAFF. The CDR3 coding sequence is TGTGCCAGCAGCTCCCACGGGGGCACTGAAGCTTTCTTT.

This chain uses TRBV20-1 with TRBJ2-1; no clear D. V gave up 3 bases and J gave up 13 bases, with 13 bases separating them. The CDR3 is made up of 11 amino acids. Germline values: CDR1 DFQATT, CDR2 SNEGSKA (reference sequence). This CDR3 reads CSASEGFIQFF. The CDR3 DNA is TGCAGTGCTAGTGAAGGGTTTATACAGTTCTTC.

This chain uses TRBV23-1 with TRBJ2-3, with 7 nucleotides matching TRBD1. TRBV23-1 is placed among ORFs of uncertain function. The J segment lost 0 bases and the V segment lost 4 bases, leaving 10 bases of the junction unmatched. This CDR3 is 17 amino acids long. The CDR3 sequence is CASSRERDSASTDTQYF. The CDR3 bases are TGCGCCAGCAGTCGGGAACGGGACAGCGCTAGCACAGATACGCAGTATTTT.

The chain combines TRBV7-2 with TRBJ2-1; no reliable D call. In germline, CDR1 is SGHTA, CDR2 FQGNSA. V was pared by 2 bases and J by 3 bases, with 11 bases between. The CDR3 is 15 amino acids. CDR3 residues: CASSLLGLSYNEQFF. The CDR3 nucleotides read TGTGCCAGCAGCTTATTGGGGTTAAGCTACAATGAGCAGTTCTTC.

The gene calls are TRBV6-1 and TRBJ2-3; D gene ambiguous. The CDR3 runs 12 residues. The ends were cut back, 1 base at V and 5 bases at J, with 4 bases in the middle. CDR1 MNHNS and CDR2 SASEGT come from the germline V gene. The CDR3 sequence is CASSEVIDTQYF. DNA for the CDR3: TGTGCCAGCAGTGAAGTGATAGATACGCAGTATTTT.

The chain combines TRBV3-1 (or the pseudogene TRBV3-2) with TRBJ2-2, with 7 bases fitting TRBD2. The V segment lost 3 bases and the J segment 7 bases; nucleotides outside the gene matches: 2. The CDR3 runs 13 residues. CDR1 is LGHDT and CDR2 is YNNKEL in the germline V gene (reference sequence). The CDR3 here is CASSQGGFGELFF. The CDR3 DNA follows: TGTGCCAGCAGCCAGGGGGGGTTCGGGGAGCTGTTTTTT.

J is TRBJ2-7 and V is TRBV28; a weak D match, TRBD1 (6 bases). The V and J ends lost 4 bases and 7 bases respectively, with 20 bases between them. The CDR3 spans 15 residues. The germline CDR1 and CDR2 sequences are MDHEN and SYDVKM. CDR3 nucleotide sequence: TGTGCCAGCAGTTCCTGGACAGCCGGTGATAGGGAGCAGTACTTC. Translation: CASSSWTAGDREQYF.